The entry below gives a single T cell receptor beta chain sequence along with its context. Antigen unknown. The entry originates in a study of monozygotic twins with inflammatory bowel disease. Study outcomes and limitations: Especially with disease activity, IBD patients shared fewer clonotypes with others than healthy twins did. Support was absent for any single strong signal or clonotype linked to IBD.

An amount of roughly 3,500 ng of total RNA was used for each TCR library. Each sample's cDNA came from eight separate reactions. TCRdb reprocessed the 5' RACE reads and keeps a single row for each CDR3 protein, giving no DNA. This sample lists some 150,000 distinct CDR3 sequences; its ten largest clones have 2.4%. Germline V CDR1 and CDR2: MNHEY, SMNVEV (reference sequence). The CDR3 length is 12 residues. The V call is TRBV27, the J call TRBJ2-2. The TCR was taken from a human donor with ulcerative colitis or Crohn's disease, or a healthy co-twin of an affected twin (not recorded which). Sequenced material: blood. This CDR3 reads CASRTNTGELFF.